The 30 T cell receptor beta chains reported below all come from one sample, sequenced in a study of STAT3 mutations in large granular lymphocyte leukemia. These receptors lack a known antigen. The protocol was immunoSEQ multiplex PCR, while the TCRdb copy is restricted to in-frame clones and leaves out a portion. The table has roughly 46,000 clones, roughly 81% seen once. Study-wide results and limits: In T-cell large granular lymphocyte leukemia, about half of patients showed multiple immunodominant subclonotypes.

Material for sequencing was PBMCs. All receptors derive from a human donor with T large granular lymphocyte leukemia. Some clones in this sample may be carry-over from other donors' samples.

This sequence joins TRBV6-5 and TRBJ2-5; 8 nucleotides agree with TRBD1. The length of the CDR3 is 13 residues. Germline CDR1 reads MNHEY; CDR2 reads SVGAGI. V trimming: 6 bases; J trimming: 5 bases; junction bases outside the gene matches: 5. The CDR3 is CASSRTGPETQYF. The CDR3 region has the DNA TGTGCCAGCAGCCGGACAGGGCCCGAGACCCAGTACTTC.

V gene TRBV14 combines with J gene TRBJ2-1; 8 bases line up with TRBD1. Trimming cost V 1 base and J 6 bases; bases outside gene matches: 8. The CDR3 covers 16 residues. Germline V CDR1 and CDR2: SGHDN, FVKESK. CDR3 sequence: CASSQAGQGAFNEQFF. Here the CDR3 DNA reads TGTGCCAGCAGCCAAGCTGGCCAGGGGGCTTTCAATGAGCAGTTCTTC.

V gene TRBV4-1 combines with J gene TRBJ1-6; the match to TRBD1 covers 8 bases. The CDR3 is 15 residues long. V was pared by 0 bases and J by 10 bases, with 5 bases of the junction left unmatched. Germline V CDR1 and CDR2: MGHRA, YSYEKL. CDR3: CASSQDGTGWSPLHF. The CDR3, as DNA: TGCGCCAGCAGCCAAGATGGGACAGGATGGTCACCCCTCCACTTT.

The gene calls are TRBV4-1 and TRBJ2-2; a weak D match, TRBD1 (6 bases). V lost 2 bases, J lost 5 bases, and 9 bases lay in between. The CDR3 totals 14 residues. Germline lookup yields CDR1 MGHRA and CDR2 YSYEKL. The chain's CDR3 is CASSQRGGTGELFF. The CDR3 bases are TGCGCCAGCAGCCAACGAGGGGGTACCGGGGAGCTGTTTTTT.

The chain links TRBV10-3 to TRBJ2-7; D not resolved. The germline V gene has CDR1 ENHRY and CDR2 SYGVKD. The ends were cut back, 0 bases at V and 0 bases at J, with 3 bases in the middle. The CDR3 consists of 13 residues. The chain's CDR3 is CAISESTSYEQYV. In DNA, the CDR3 is TGTGCCATCAGTGAGTCGACCTCCTACGAGCAGTACGTC.

CDR3: CASSDQGVGEQYV. The CDR3 nucleotides read TGTGCCAGCAGTGACCAGGGGGTAGGGGAGCAGTACGTC. The chain recombines TRBV6-1 with TRBJ2-7, with 7 bases matching TRBD1. The V segment lost 3 bases and the J segment 7 bases; nucleotides outside the gene matches: 6. Germline V gene data show CDR1 as MNHNS and CDR2 as SASEGT. This CDR3 has 13 residues.

This sequence joins TRBV11-2 and TRBJ1-6, with D uncertain. This CDR3 contains 17 residues. The germline V gene has CDR1 SGHAT and CDR2 FQNNGV. Trimming removed 5 bases at V and 1 base at J, with 15 bases between. This chain's CDR3 is CASSQMLSVSYNSPLHF. The CDR3 bases are TGTGCCAGCAGCCAAATGTTGTCTGTGTCCTATAATTCACCCCTCCACTTT.

J is TRBJ2-5 and V is TRBV19; 7 nucleotides match TRBD1. Germline CDR1 LNHDA, CDR2 SQIVND (reference sequence). J was trimmed by 5 bases and V by 3 bases; bases with no gene match: 6. CDR3 length equals 14 residues. The CDR3 region has the DNA TGTGCCAGTAGTATGGGTCAGGGGGTCGAGACCCAGTACTTC. Its protein product is CASSMGQGVETQYF.

V and J are TRBV5-5 and TRBJ2-3, with TRBD1 matching 7 bases. The J segment lost 5 bases and the V segment lost 6 bases, leaving 9 bases of the junction unmatched. The CDR3 sequence is 14 residues long. Germline CDR1 is SGHKS and CDR2 is YYEKEE (reference sequence). Here the CDR3 reads CASINLGQQDTQYF. CDR3 nucleotides: TGTGCCAGCATCAACCTGGGACAGCAAGATACGCAGTATTTT.

The chain recombines TRBV20-1 with TRBJ2-3; D gene ambiguous. V was shortened by 3 bases and J by 5 bases, with 6 bases between the two germline ends. The germline V gene encodes CDR1 DFQATT and CDR2 SNEGSKA (reference sequence). The CDR3 has 11 residues. This chain's CDR3 is CSASLGDTQYF. In nucleotides, the CDR3 is TGCAGTGCTAGTCTCGGAGATACGCAGTATTTT.

This clone was detected a few times. The chain combines TRBV21-1 with TRBJ2-3. TRBV21-1 is termed a pseudogene. The CDR3 loop spans 14 amino acids. CDR3 nucleotides: TGTGCCAGCAGCAAAGGCAAGGATGTGGATACGCAGTATTTT. It encodes CASSKGKDVDTQYF.

The rearrangement joins TRBV7-8 to TRBJ1-1, with D possibly matching TRBD1 (6 bases). Germline assignment: CDR1 SGHVS and CDR2 FQNEAQ. CDR3 length: 17 residues. Trimming took off 4 bases at V and 0 bases at J, with 18 bases between the two ends. This CDR3 is CASSSIRGPLMNTEAFF. CDR3 nucleotides: TGTGCCAGCAGCTCGATCAGGGGTCCCCTCATGAACACTGAAGCTTTCTTT.

This rearrangement joins TRBV6-5 to TRBJ1-2, with D tentatively TRBD1 (6 bases). The germline V gene has CDR1 MNHEY and CDR2 SVGAGI. V was cut by 5 bases and J by 2 bases, with 9 bases left in between. This CDR3 has 13 amino acids. As DNA, the CDR3 is TGTGCCAGCAGTGGGGGGGGCAACTATGGCTACACCTTC. Amino acids: CASSGGGNYGYTF.

This chain connects TRBV5-1 to TRBJ1-5, with D unclear. Looked up from germline, CDR1 is SGHRS and CDR2 is YFSETQ. The CDR3 is 13 residues long. V lost 3 bases to trimming and J lost 5 bases, with 9 bases between them. CDR3 amino acids: CASSSDGYQPQHF. CDR3 nucleotide sequence: TGCGCCAGCAGCTCAGACGGCTATCAGCCCCAGCATTTT. Drawing the rest from reference TRBV5-1 and TRBJ1-5, the complete variable domain is KAGVTQTPRYLIKTRGQQVTLSCSPISGHRSVSWYQQTPGQGLQFLFEYFSETQRNKGNFPGRFSGRQFSNSRSEMNVSTLELGDSALYLCASSSDGYQPQHFGDGTRLSIL.

A single count supports this clone. V and J are TRBV5-1 and TRBJ2-5; TRBD2 matches 15 bases. The V and J ends lost 7 bases and 2 bases, in that order; junction bases with no gene match: 3. The CDR3 has 15 amino acids. Germline V gene sequence: CDR1 SGHRS, CDR2 YFSETQ. Written as DNA, the CDR3 is TGCGCCAGCCGTGGACTAGCGGGGGGGCAAGAGACCCAGTACTTC. Its translation is CASRGLAGGQETQYF.

This clone was seen a handful of times. The genes are TRBV27 and TRBJ1-2; D is possibly TRBD1 (5 bases). Trimming removed 5 bases at V and 1 base at J, with 17 bases between. The CDR3 contains 16 residues. Germline V gene sequence: CDR1 MNHEY, CDR2 SMNVEV (reference sequence). Here the CDR3 reads CASSALPGRFNYGYTF. The CDR3 DNA is TGTGCCAGCAGTGCACTTCCGGGACGGTTTAACTATGGCTACACCTTC.

The chain couples TRBV4-1 to TRBJ2-2; D possibly matches TRBD1 or TRBD2 (5 bases each). The V gene lost 1 base and the J gene lost 5 bases, with 14 bases spanning the gap. Germline CDR1 reads MGHRA; CDR2 reads YSYEKL. The CDR3 loop spans 16 amino acids. CDR3 region: CASSQAPGTVTGELFF. The CDR3 DNA reads as TGCGCCAGCAGCCAAGCCCCCGGGACGGTGACCGGGGAGCTGTTTTTT.

The chain recombines TRBV6-5 with TRBJ2-7; D may match TRBD1 or TRBD2 (5 bases each). This CDR3 region has 14 residues. Germline assignment: CDR1 MNHEY and CDR2 SVGAGI. The germline V and J ends were trimmed by 2 bases and 2 bases, with 10 bases remaining between them. CDR3 in DNA: TGTGCCAGCAGTTACGGGGACGGGGCCTACGAGCAGTACTTC. The encoded protein is CASSYGDGAYEQYF.

V usage is TRBV28 and J usage is TRBJ1-3, with D unresolved. Trimming took 5 bases from V and 0 from J, leaving 11 bases between them. The CDR3 length is 15 residues. Germline loops: CDR1 MDHEN, CDR2 SYDVKM. CDR3: CASSLMAVSGNTIYF. DNA for the CDR3: TGTGCCAGCAGTCTAATGGCAGTCTCTGGAAACACCATATATTTT.

The chain is built from TRBV14 and TRBJ1-1; no definite D call. Between the trimmed V and J ends, which lost 1 base and 7 bases, there was a span of 13 bases. Germline V gene data show CDR1 as SGHDN and CDR2 as FVKESK. The CDR3 covers 14 residues. The CDR3 spells CASSQVVGLVEAFF. CDR3 coding DNA: TGTGCCAGCAGCCAAGTGGTAGGGTTGGTTGAAGCTTTCTTT.

This clone was picked up a small number of times. The gene calls are TRBV1 and TRBJ1-2. TRBV1 is a listed pseudogene. The CDR3 runs to 15 residues. The CDR3 loop reads CTSSQELTCNYGYTF. The CDR3 nucleotides read TGCACCAGCAGCCAAGAGTTGACTTGTAACTATGGCTACACCTTC.

The J gene is TRBJ1-4, the V gene TRBV19; 7 bases are a match to TRBD1. The V and J ends lost 3 bases and 5 bases, in that order; junction bases with no gene match: 3. Germline V gene sequence: CDR1 LNHDA, CDR2 SQIVND (reference sequence). The CDR3 contains 14 residues. The CDR3 is CASSMRRGNEKLFF. DNA for the CDR3: TGTGCCAGTAGTATGCGCAGGGGGAATGAAAAACTGTTTTTT.

The chain joins TRBV2 to TRBJ1-5; D not resolved. In germline, CDR1 is SNHLY, CDR2 FYNNEI. The CDR3 has 13 residues. V was clipped by 0 bases and J by 2 bases, with 2 bases between them. The CDR3 DNA is TGTGCCAGCAGTGAAGCCGGCAATCAGCCCCAGCATTTT. It codes for CASSEAGNQPQHF.

The V gene is TRBV10-3, the J gene TRBJ1-1; D is possibly TRBD1 (6 bases). Trimming shortened V by 4 bases and J by 1 base, and 16 bases separated the two germline ends. Germline assignment: CDR1 ENHRY and CDR2 SYGVKD. The CDR3 length is 16 residues. CDR3 nucleotides: TGTGCCATCAGTGGAATAGGAGGGGGGGCGAACACTGAAGCTTTCTTT. It is translated as CAISGIGGGANTEAFF.

The V call is TRBV7-2, the J call TRBJ1-6, with 10 bases lining up with TRBD1. The CDR3 has 17 amino acids. V gave up 1 base and J gave up 4 bases; unmatched junction bases: 4. The germline CDR1 and CDR2 sequences are SGHTA and FQGNSA. CDR3 coding DNA: TGTGCCAGCAGCTTAGAATGGGACAGGGGATATAATTCACCCCTCCACTTT. Protein product: CASSLEWDRGYNSPLHF.

The rearrangement links TRBV5-1 to TRBJ2-1, with 8 bases lining up with TRBD2. J gave up 2 bases and V 4 bases, and 5 bases lay outside the gene matches. CDR1 is SGHRS and CDR2 is YFSETQ in the germline V gene. The CDR3 is 15 amino acids. As DNA, the CDR3 is TGCGCCAGCAGCATAGCGGGGACGCCCTACAATGAGCAGTTCTTC. Translated: CASSIAGTPYNEQFF.

The rearrangement links TRBV6-5 to TRBJ1-2; 7 bases fit TRBD1. The CDR3 consists of 13 residues. CDR1 is MNHEY, CDR2 SVGAGI, per germline. The trim removed 0 bases at V and 7 bases at J, leaving 2 bases unmatched. The CDR3 DNA is TGTGCCAGCAGTTACTCAAACAGGGGTGGCTACACCTTC. Protein sequence: CASSYSNRGGYTF.

Only a few counts were recorded for this clone. The V and J genes are TRBV6-6 and TRBJ1-6; D uncertain. V lost 4 bases and J lost 11, with 12 bases in between. The CDR3 has 13 amino acids. Per the germline V gene, CDR1 is MNHNY and CDR2 is SVGAGI (reference sequence). CDR3 amino acids: CASSSSRETPLHF. In nucleotides, the CDR3 is TGTGCCAGCAGTTCCTCCCGAGAGACACCCCTCCACTTT.

CDR3 sequence: CASSLVSRDHEQFF. The CDR3 bases are TGTGCCAGCAGCTTAGTGTCACGGGATCATGAGCAGTTCTTC. The chain carries TRBV7-6 and TRBJ2-1; the D gene is possibly TRBD2 (5 bases). The V end lost 1 base, the J end lost 8 bases, and 12 bases lay between the germline ends. The CDR3 runs to 14 residues. Germline CDR1 reads SGHVS; CDR2 reads FNYEAQ.

In this sample, this clone is medium-sized. The V call is TRBV21-1, the J call TRBJ2-7; the table's D call, TRBD1, was not checked against the DNA. TRBV21-1 corresponds to a pseudogene. CDR3 length equals 15 residues. CDR3 bases: TGTGCCAGCAGTAACTGGAACAGGGATAACAACGAGCAGTACGTC. The encoded protein is CASSNWNRDNNEQYV.